This TCR beta chain was recorded in a study of brain T cells in children with intractable seizures. Method: immunoSEQ multiplex PCR; TCRdb's copy keeps in-frame clones and lacks some. The sample consists of about 64,000 clones, around 96% of them appearing once. CDR3 size: 15 residues. V was trimmed by 2 bases and J by 2 bases, leaving 10 bases between them. Germline V gene data show CDR1 as SEHNR and CDR2 as FQNEAQ (reference sequence). Specimen: peripheral blood, collected at surgery. This rearrangement joins TRBV7-9 to TRBJ1-3; D perhaps matches TRBD1 (6 bases). This receptor was obtained from a boy under two years old with focal cortical dysplasia and intractable seizures. CDR3 loop: CASSLPTGTGNTIYF. CDR3 sequence (DNA): TGTGCCAGCAGCTTACCAACAGGGACTGGAAACACCATATATTTT.